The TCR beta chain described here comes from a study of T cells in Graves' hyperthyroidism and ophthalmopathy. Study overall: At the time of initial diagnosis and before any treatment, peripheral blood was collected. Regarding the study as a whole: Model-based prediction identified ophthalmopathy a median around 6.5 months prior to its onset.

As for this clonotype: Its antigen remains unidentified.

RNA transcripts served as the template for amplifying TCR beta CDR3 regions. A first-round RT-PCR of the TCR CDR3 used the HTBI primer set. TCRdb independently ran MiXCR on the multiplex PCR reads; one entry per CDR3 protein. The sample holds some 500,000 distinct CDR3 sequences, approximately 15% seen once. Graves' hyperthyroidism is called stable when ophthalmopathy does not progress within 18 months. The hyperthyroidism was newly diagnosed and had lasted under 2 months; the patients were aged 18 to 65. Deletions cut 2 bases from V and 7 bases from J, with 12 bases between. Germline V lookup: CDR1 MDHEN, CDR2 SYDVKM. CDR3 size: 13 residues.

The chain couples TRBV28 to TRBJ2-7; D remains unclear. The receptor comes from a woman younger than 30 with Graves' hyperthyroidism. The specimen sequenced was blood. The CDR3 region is CASSLGYLVEQYF. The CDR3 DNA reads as TGTGCCAGCAGTTTAGGGTATCTCGTAGAGCAGTACTTC. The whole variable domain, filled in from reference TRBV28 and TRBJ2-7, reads DVKVTQSSRYLVKRTGEKVFLECVQDMDHENMFWYRQDPGLGLRLIYFSYDVKMKEKGDIPEGYSVSREKKERFSLILESASTNQTSMYLCASSLGYLVEQYFGPGTRLTVT.